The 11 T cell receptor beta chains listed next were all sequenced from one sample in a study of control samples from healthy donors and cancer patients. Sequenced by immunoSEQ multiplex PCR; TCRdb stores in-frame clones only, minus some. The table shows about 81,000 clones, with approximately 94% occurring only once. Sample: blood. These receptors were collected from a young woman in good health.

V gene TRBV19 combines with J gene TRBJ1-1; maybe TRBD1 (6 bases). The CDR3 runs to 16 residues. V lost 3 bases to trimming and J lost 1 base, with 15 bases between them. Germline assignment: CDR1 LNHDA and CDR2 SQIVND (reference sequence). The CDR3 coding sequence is TGTGCCAGTAGTATCTCCGGGGCCAGGGGGAACACTGAAGCTTTCTTT. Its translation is CASSISGARGNTEAFF.

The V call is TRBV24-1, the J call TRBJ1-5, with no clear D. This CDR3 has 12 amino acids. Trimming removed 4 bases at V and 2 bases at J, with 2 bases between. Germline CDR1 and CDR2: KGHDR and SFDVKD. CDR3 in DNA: TGTGCCACCAGTGAAGGCAATCAGCCCCAGCATTTT. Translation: CATSEGNQPQHF.

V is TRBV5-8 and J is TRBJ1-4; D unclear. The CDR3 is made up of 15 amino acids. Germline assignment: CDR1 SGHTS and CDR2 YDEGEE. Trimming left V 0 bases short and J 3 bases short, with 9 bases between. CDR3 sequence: CASSLVRRSNEKLFF. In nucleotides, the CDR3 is TGTGCCAGCAGCTTGGTGAGGCGGTCTAATGAAAAACTGTTTTTT. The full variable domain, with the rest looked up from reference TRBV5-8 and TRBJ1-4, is EAGVTQSPTHLIKTRGQQATLRCSPISGHTSVYWYQQALGLGLQFLLWYDEGEERNRGNFPPRFSGRQFPNYSSELNVNALELEDSALYLCASSLVRRSNEKLFFGSGTQLSVL.

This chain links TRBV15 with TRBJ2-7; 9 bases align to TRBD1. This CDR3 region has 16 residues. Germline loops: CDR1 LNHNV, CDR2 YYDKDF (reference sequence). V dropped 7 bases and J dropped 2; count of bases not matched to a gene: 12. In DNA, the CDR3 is TGTGCCACCAACTCTATAACAGGGGGCAGGGCCTACGAGCAGTACTTC. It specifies CATNSITGGRAYEQYF.

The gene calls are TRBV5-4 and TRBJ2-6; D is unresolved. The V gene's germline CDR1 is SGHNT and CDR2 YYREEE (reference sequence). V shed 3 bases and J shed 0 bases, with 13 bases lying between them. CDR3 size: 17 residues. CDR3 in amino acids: CASSSPVGGSGANVLTF. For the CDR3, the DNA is TGTGCCAGCAGCTCCCCCGTTGGCGGCTCTGGGGCCAACGTCCTGACTTTC.

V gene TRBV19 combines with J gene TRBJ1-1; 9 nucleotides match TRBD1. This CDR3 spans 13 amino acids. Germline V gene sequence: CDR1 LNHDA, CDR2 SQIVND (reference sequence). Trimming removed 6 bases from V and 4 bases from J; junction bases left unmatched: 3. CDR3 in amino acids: CASRQTGGTEAFF. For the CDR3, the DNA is TGTGCCAGTAGACAGACAGGGGGCACTGAAGCTTTCTTT. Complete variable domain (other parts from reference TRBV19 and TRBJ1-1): DGGITQSPKYLFRKEGQNVTLSCEQNLNHDAMYWYRQDPGQGLRLIYYSQIVNDFQKGDIAEGYSVSREKKESFPLTVTSAQKNPTAFYLCASRQTGGTEAFFGQGTRLTVV.

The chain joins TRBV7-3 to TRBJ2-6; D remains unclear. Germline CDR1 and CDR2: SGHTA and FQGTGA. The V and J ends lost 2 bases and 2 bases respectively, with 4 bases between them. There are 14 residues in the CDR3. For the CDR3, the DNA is TGTGCCAGCAGCTTAGACGCTGGGGCCAACGTCCTGACTTTC. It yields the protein CASSLDAGANVLTF. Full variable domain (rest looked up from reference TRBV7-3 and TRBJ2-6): GAGVSQTPSNKVTEKGKYVELRCDPISGHTALYWYRQSLGQGPEFLIYFQGTGAADDSGLPNDRFFAVRPEGSVSTLKIQRTERGDSAVYLCASSLDAGANVLTFGAGSRLTVL.

The CDR3 sequence is CASSLQLAGGTQVPDTQYF. CDR3 sequence (DNA): TGTGCCAGCAGCTTGCAACTAGCGGGAGGGACCCAAGTGCCAGATACGCAGTATTTT. The chain employs TRBV5-6 and TRBJ2-3; TRBD2 matches at 13 bases. Per germline, CDR1 SGHDT and CDR2 YYEEEE. V shed 1 base and J 4 bases; nucleotides not matched to a gene: 12. The CDR3 is made up of 19 amino acids.

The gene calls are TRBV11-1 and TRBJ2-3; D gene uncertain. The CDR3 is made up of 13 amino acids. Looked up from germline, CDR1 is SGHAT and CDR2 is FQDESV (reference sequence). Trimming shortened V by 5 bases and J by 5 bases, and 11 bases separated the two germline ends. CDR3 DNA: TGTGCCAGCAGCCGAGCCCCAGGAGATACGCAGTATTTT. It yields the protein CASSRAPGDTQYF.

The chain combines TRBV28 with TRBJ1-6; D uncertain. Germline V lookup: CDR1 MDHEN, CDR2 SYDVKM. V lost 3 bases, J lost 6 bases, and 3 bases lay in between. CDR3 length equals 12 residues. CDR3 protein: CASSFSNSPLHF. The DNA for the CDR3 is TGTGCCAGCAGTTTTTCTAATTCACCCCTCCACTTT.

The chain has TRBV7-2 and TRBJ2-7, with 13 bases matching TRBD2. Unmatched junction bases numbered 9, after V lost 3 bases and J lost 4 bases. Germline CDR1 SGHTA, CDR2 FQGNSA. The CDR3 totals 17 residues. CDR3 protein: CASSFRLAGGFVYEQYF. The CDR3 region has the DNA TGTGCCAGCAGCTTCCGACTAGCGGGAGGTTTCGTGTACGAGCAGTACTTC. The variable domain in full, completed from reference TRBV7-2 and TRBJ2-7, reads GAGVSQSPSNKVTEKGKDVELRCDPISGHTALYWYRQSLGQGLEFLIYFQGNSAPDKSGLPSDRFSAERTGGSVSTLTIQRTQQEDSAVYLCASSFRLAGGFVYEQYFGPGTRLTVT.